This T cell receptor beta chain was captured by sequencing in a study of CD8 T cells in ankylosing spondylitis. Library preparation for TCR beta used quantitative 5'-RACE with molecular barcodes. TCRdb redid the calling of the 5' RACE reads with MiXCR, one entry per CDR3 protein. The sample includes about 240,000 distinct CDR3 sequences, roughly 8.6% seen only once; the top ten take around 7%. This clonotype has ten or more counts. Its specificity is not known. The germline V gene encodes CDR1 SGHKS and CDR2 YYEKEE (reference sequence). CDR3 length: 17 amino acids. V shed 3 bases and J shed 1 base, with 17 bases lying between them. Study findings and constraints: Earlier authors reported some of these motif variants in reactive arthritis synovial fluid and blood. Reported data indicate significant enrichment of disease-linked clones within matched ankylosing spondylitis synovial fluid. Seven or eight highly homologous variants formed a TCR beta motif that appeared characteristic of ankylosing spondylitis blood.

The receptor was isolated from a male donor with ankylosing spondylitis or in good health (not recorded which). V and J are TRBV5-5 and TRBJ1-5; tentatively, D is TRBD1 (6 bases). Sequencing was done on a sample of blood, either unsorted or a sorted T cell fraction (not recorded which). This CDR3 reads CASSWGRGLESNQPQHF. As DNA, the CDR3 is TGTGCCAGCAGCTGGGGGAGGGGGTTAGAGAGCAATCAGCCCCAGCATTTT.